The 28 T cell receptor beta chains below come from one sample, sequenced in a study of T cell responses to AZD1222 COVID-19 vaccine. Here immunoSEQ multiplex PCR was the method, and the copy in TCRdb shows in-frame clones only, minus some. The profile shows more than 90,000 clones, more than 70% of them singletons. Sequencing used peripheral blood, obtained on day 0 of AZD1222 vaccination. These receptors all stem from an adult in good health.

CDR3 loop: CASSQEFGQYTEAFF. As DNA, the CDR3 is TGCGCCAGCAGCCAAGAATTCGGACAATACACTGAAGCTTTCTTT. The chain links TRBV4-3 to TRBJ1-1; perhaps TRBD1 as D (5 bases). V was trimmed by 0 bases and J by 3 bases, leaving 11 bases between them. Germline values: CDR1 LGHNA, CDR2 YSLEER. This CDR3 contains 15 residues.

The rearrangement links TRBV7-2 to TRBJ1-5, with a weak D call TRBD1 (5 bases). CDR3 length equals 15 residues. Per the germline V gene, CDR1 is SGHTA and CDR2 is FQGNSA. Trimming removed 1 base from V and 7 bases from J, with 14 bases in between. The CDR3 region has the DNA TGTGCCAGCAGCTTAGTTTTGTGGGGGGGGCAGCCCCAGCATTTT. Protein: CASSLVLWGGQPQHF.

The J gene is TRBJ1-6, the V gene TRBV27; D perhaps matches TRBD1 (6 bases). Trimming cost V 5 bases and J 8 bases, with 13 bases left between them. The CDR3 totals 14 residues. The germline gives CDR1 MNHEY, CDR2 SMNVEV (reference sequence). CDR3 DNA sequence: TGTGCCAGCAGTCCCGTGGGGGGCCATTCACCCCTCCACTTT. It translates to CASSPVGGHSPLHF.

This clone was seen once. This rearrangement joins TRBV19 to TRBJ2-1, with TRBD2 identical over 7 bases. V dropped 10 bases and J dropped 9; count of bases not matched to a gene: 15. This CDR3 has 14 residues. Germline CDR1 is LNHDA and CDR2 is SQIVND (reference sequence). The CDR3 DNA reads as TGTGCCACTAGGGGTTGGGCGGGAGCCCGTGAGCAGTTCTTC. Protein: CATRGWAGAREQFF. The full variable domain, its missing parts supplied by reference TRBV19 and TRBJ2-1, is DGGITQSPKYLFRKEGQNVTLSCEQNLNHDAMYWYRQDPGQGLRLIYYSQIVNDFQKGDIAEGYSVSREKKESFPLTVTSAQKNPTAFYLCATRGWAGAREQFFGPGTRLTVL.

CDR3 sequence (DNA): TGTGCCAGCAAGACCTCCATTGCAGGGAACTATGGCTACACCTTC. As protein: CASKTSIAGNYGYTF. The chain links TRBV27 to TRBJ1-2, with D possibly TRBD1 on 5 matching bases. Germline V gene lookup returns CDR1 MNHEY and CDR2 SMNVEV (reference sequence). The CDR3 totals 15 residues. Trimming took off 7 bases at V and 2 bases at J, with 17 bases between the two ends.

This sequence joins TRBV4-1 and TRBJ1-4, with D maybe TRBD1 (6 bases). Between the trimmed V and J ends, which lost 1 base and 2 bases, there was a span of 11 bases. CDR1 and CDR2 (germline): MGHRA, YSYEKL. The CDR3 contains 16 residues. This CDR3 is CASSQATGRTNEKLFF. The CDR3 nucleotides are TGCGCCAGCAGCCAAGCTACAGGGCGCACTAATGAAAAACTGTTTTTT.

The rearrangement uses TRBV10-3 and TRBJ1-3; 8 nucleotides line up with TRBD1. The CDR3 covers 15 residues. The germline V gene has CDR1 ENHRY and CDR2 SYGVKD. Trimming cost V 4 bases and J 0 bases; bases outside gene matches: 2. CDR3 sequence reads: CAISGQGSSGNTIYF. The CDR3 DNA reads TGTGCCATCAGTGGACAGGGGAGCTCTGGAAACACCATATATTTT.

The V and J genes are TRBV30 and TRBJ1-2; TRBD1 might be the D (5 bases). CDR3 length: 12 amino acids. The germline V gene has CDR1 GTSNPN and CDR2 SVGIG (reference sequence). V lost 1 base to trimming and J lost 3 bases, with 6 bases between them. The CDR3 DNA follows: TGTGCCTGGAGTGCGACAGACTATGGCTACACCTTC. Protein sequence: CAWSATDYGYTF. Based on the CDR3 plus reference TRBV30 and TRBJ1-2, the full variable domain is SQTIHQWPATLVQPVGSPLSLECTVEGTSNPNLYWYRQAAGRGLQLLFYSVGIGQISSEVPQNLSASRPQDRQFILSSKKLLLSDSGFYLCAWSATDYGYTFGSGTRLTVV.

The V gene is TRBV10-3, the J gene TRBJ2-5; tentatively, D is TRBD2 (6 bases). Germline V gene lookup returns CDR1 ENHRY and CDR2 SYGVKD. The CDR3 loop spans 13 amino acids. The V end was cut by 4 bases, the J end by 5 bases, with 11 bases between. CDR3 nucleotide sequence: TGTGCCATCAGTGGGGGGGTGGAGGAGACCCAGTACTTC. Protein: CAISGGVEETQYF.

The rearrangement links TRBV30 to TRBJ1-6; D is unclear. Germline CDR1 GTSNPN, CDR2 SVGIG (reference sequence). The V end lost 3 bases, the J end lost 10 bases, and 7 bases lay between the germline ends. The CDR3 is made up of 11 amino acids. CDR3 sequence: CAWRDDSPLHF. The DNA for the CDR3 is TGTGCCTGGAGGGACGACTCACCCCTCCACTTT.

The J gene is TRBJ2-6, the V gene TRBV19; D may be TRBD1 or TRBD2 (5 bases each). In germline, CDR1 is LNHDA, CDR2 SQIVND (reference sequence). This CDR3 comprises 18 residues. V shed 2 bases and J shed 0 bases, with 14 bases lying between them. The CDR3 reads CASSIPGRMTSGANVLTF. CDR3 sequence (DNA): TGTGCCAGTAGTATACCGGGACGTATGACCTCTGGGGCCAACGTCCTGACTTTC.

The rearrangement links TRBV6-5 to TRBJ1-4, with D perhaps TRBD1 (5 bases). This CDR3 region has 16 residues. The V end lost 0 bases, the J end lost 7 bases, and 15 bases lay between the germline ends. CDR1 is MNHEY, CDR2 SVGAGI, per germline. CDR3 nucleotides: TGTGCCAGCAGTTACTCTGCCCACCCCGGGGGTGAAAAACTGTTTTTT. It codes for CASSYSAHPGGEKLFF.

DNA for the CDR3: TGTGCCACCCTTGTTCAGGCTAACACTGAAGCTTTCTTT. Translated: CATLVQANTEAFF. The chain carries TRBV6-6 and TRBJ1-1; no clear D. Germline CDR1 and CDR2: MNHNY and SVGAGI (reference sequence). V shed 10 bases and J shed 2 bases, with 14 bases lying between them. This CDR3 spans 13 amino acids.

This clone was seen more than once but under ten times. The CDR3, as DNA: TGTGCCAGCAGCTCGAGACAGGGTAGCAATCAGCCCCAGCATTTT. This gives the protein CASSSRQGSNQPQHF. The rearrangement uses TRBV6-2 or TRBV6-3 and TRBJ1-5, with 7 bases identical to TRBD1. The CDR3 runs to 15 residues. Trimming cost V 6 bases and J 0 bases; bases outside gene matches: 5. From germline, CDR1 is MNHEY and CDR2 SVGEGT.

The rearrangement uses TRBV5-5 and TRBJ2-7; 11 nucleotides match TRBD2. This CDR3 is built from 15 residues. From germline, CDR1 is SGHKS and CDR2 YYEKEE (reference sequence). V shed 4 bases and J 5 bases; nucleotides not matched to a gene: 8. The CDR3 DNA reads TGTGCCAGCAGCCGTACTAGCGGGAGATTCAACGAGCAGTACTTC. Protein sequence: CASSRTSGRFNEQYF.

The rearrangement links TRBV19 to TRBJ1-5; 8 nucleotides agree with TRBD1. J was trimmed by 9 bases and V by 1 base; bases with no gene match: 11. This CDR3 region has 16 residues. Looked up from germline, CDR1 is LNHDA and CDR2 is SQIVND (reference sequence). Written as DNA, the CDR3 is TGTGCCAGTAGTATAGGCCTGACAGGGGCGGTTGGGCCCCAGCATTTT. Translated: CASSIGLTGAVGPQHF.

This sequence joins TRBV7-9 and TRBJ1-1; weak D call: TRBD1 (5 bases). The CDR3 loop spans 15 amino acids. CDR1 and CDR2 from the germline V gene are SEHNR and FQNEAQ (reference sequence). V lost 8 bases to trimming and J lost 1 base, with 17 bases between them. The CDR3 spells CASSRTGGENTEAFF. The CDR3 DNA follows: TGTGCCAGCTCGCGGACGGGAGGGGAGAACACTGAAGCTTTCTTT.

This rearrangement joins TRBV29-1 to TRBJ1-2, with no clear D. The germline gives CDR1 SQVTM, CDR2 ANQGSEA. V lost 2 bases to trimming and J lost 0 bases, with 13 bases between them. CDR3 size: 15 residues. In DNA, the CDR3 is TGCAGCGTTGAAACGGGAGCAGTCGCTAACTATGGCTACACCTTC. This translates into CSVETGAVANYGYTF.

The V call is TRBV7-2, the J call TRBJ2-6; D gene unclear. Trimming stripped 1 base from V and 2 bases from J, with 3 bases between. There are 14 residues in the CDR3. From germline, CDR1 is SGHTA and CDR2 FQGNSA. CDR3 protein: CASSLVPGANVLTF. In DNA, the CDR3 is TGTGCCAGCAGCTTAGTCCCTGGGGCCAACGTCCTGACTTTC.

V gene TRBV6-2 or TRBV6-3 combines with J gene TRBJ1-1; perhaps TRBD1 as D (5 bases). This CDR3 is 13 amino acids long. The germline V gene encodes CDR1 MNHEY and CDR2 SVGEGT. V was pared by 6 bases and J by 6 bases, with 14 bases between. CDR3 loop: CASSWGGWAEAFF. DNA for the CDR3: TGTGCCAGCAGCTGGGGGGGTTGGGCTGAAGCTTTCTTT.

The rearrangement uses TRBV27 and TRBJ2-7; 9 positions agree with TRBD1. CDR3 length: 15 residues. CDR1 is MNHEY, CDR2 SMNVEV, per germline (reference sequence). Trimming removed 5 bases from V and 4 bases from J; junction bases left unmatched: 9. The CDR3 here is CASSPSTGGGYEQYF. CDR3 nucleotide sequence: TGTGCCAGCAGTCCATCGACAGGGGGAGGGTACGAGCAGTACTTC.

The chain is built from TRBV19 and TRBJ1-1, with D uncertain. V was shortened by 3 bases and J by 6 bases, with 11 bases between the two germline ends. Per the germline V gene, CDR1 is LNHDA and CDR2 is SQIVND (reference sequence). The CDR3 is 13 residues long. Written as DNA, the CDR3 is TGTGCCAGTAGTATGCGGAGGGATGCTGAAGCTTTCTTT. This gives the protein CASSMRRDAEAFF.

The chain links TRBV19 to TRBJ2-7; D remains ambiguous. There are 12 residues in the CDR3. From germline, CDR1 is LNHDA and CDR2 SQIVND (reference sequence). The V end was cut by 4 bases, the J end by 3 bases, with 7 bases between. CDR3 DNA: TGTGCCAGTAGTACGAACAACTACGAGCAGTACTTC. It encodes CASSTNNYEQYF.

The genes are TRBV5-1 and TRBJ1-1; no reliable D call. CDR3 length: 13 residues. Germline CDR1 is SGHRS and CDR2 is YFSETQ. With 1 base removed from V and 3 bases from J, the gap between germline ends came to 7 bases. The CDR3 coding sequence is TGCGCCAGCAGCTTGACCGGGGACACTGAAGCTTTCTTT. It encodes CASSLTGDTEAFF.

J is TRBJ2-1 and V is TRBV6-6, with 12 bases lining up with TRBD2. J gave up 9 bases and V 6 bases, and 6 bases lay outside the gene matches. CDR3 length: 14 residues. Germline V lookup: CDR1 MNHNY, CDR2 SVGAGI (reference sequence). The CDR3 region is CASRLAGGLFEQFF. The CDR3 nucleotides are TGTGCCAGCAGACTAGCGGGAGGCCTTTTTGAGCAGTTCTTC.

The V gene is TRBV7-2, the J gene TRBJ2-7; perhaps TRBD1 as D (6 bases). Germline values: CDR1 SGHTA, CDR2 FQGNSA. With 1 base removed from V and 1 base from J, the gap between germline ends came to 11 bases. The CDR3 has 15 residues. The CDR3 is CASSLVAGASYEQYF. Here the CDR3 DNA reads TGTGCCAGCAGCTTAGTTGCAGGGGCATCCTACGAGCAGTACTTC.

The CDR3 loop reads CASSPGTGNTGELFF. As DNA, the CDR3 is TGTGCCAGCAGCCCGGGGACAGGTAACACCGGGGAGCTGTTTTTT. The V gene is TRBV7-9, the J gene TRBJ2-2; TRBD1 aligns across 8 bases. Trimming removed 5 bases from V and 2 bases from J; junction bases left unmatched: 4. The CDR3 is 15 residues long. CDR1 and CDR2 from the germline V gene are SEHNR and FQNEAQ (reference sequence). Full variable domain (outside the CDR3, taken from reference TRBV7-9 and TRBJ2-2): DTGVSQNPRHKITKRGQNVTFRCDPISEHNRLYWYRQTLGQGPEFLTYFQNEAQLEKSRLLSDRFSAERPKGSFSTLEIQRTEQGDSAMYLCASSPGTGNTGELFFGEGSRLTVL.

The genes are TRBV19 and TRBJ2-1; D might be TRBD2 (7 bases). V was pared by 6 bases and J by 5 bases, with 11 bases between. The CDR3 is 13 amino acids. The V gene's germline CDR1 is LNHDA and CDR2 SQIVND (reference sequence). DNA for the CDR3: TGTGCCAGTAGAGGGGGGGTAGACAATGAGCAGTTCTTC. Protein sequence: CASRGGVDNEQFF.